The clone carrying this T cell receptor beta chain has just one count. The data are from a study of blood T cell repertoires in COVID-19. Across the whole study: Samples came from the United States, Italy and Spain, spanning acute and convalescent COVID-19. T cells, B-cell-depleted T cells, or PBMCs supplied cDNA or gDNA.

Original analysis: Researchers report that nucleated cell counts were estimated from reference gene primer amplification. TCRdb's copy holds only in-frame clones and misses some; the assay was immunoSEQ multiplex PCR. V, J and clone size derive from that table, while D and trimming were established from the DNA sequence. The sample has around 80,000 clones; 75% to 85% are singletons. This CDR3 is built from 17 residues. The germline gives CDR1 SEHNR, CDR2 FQNEAQ (reference sequence). V was clipped by 5 bases and J by 4 bases, with 20 bases between them. The TCR comes from a woman in her seventies with acute or convalescent COVID-19. This chain uses TRBV7-9 with TRBJ2-2, with D perhaps TRBD1 (6 bases). The sequenced sample was peripheral blood. The CDR3 DNA reads TGTGCCAGCAGCCGGTCGGGATGGGGGCTCGGCACCGGGGAGCTGTTTTTT. Its protein product is CASSRSGWGLGTGELFF.